One and the same sample provided the 10 T cell receptor beta chains below, sequenced in a study of blood T cell repertoires in COVID-19. Measured with immunoSEQ multiplex PCR; TCRdb has only the in-frame clones, and not every one. The sample has 150,000 or so clones, over 75% seen once. Specimen: peripheral blood. The source is a man in his fifties or sixties with COVID-19, enrolled during active disease.

CDR3 in DNA: TGTGCCAGCAGTTCCCTTTCACGGAGTGAGGGCTACACCTTC. It is translated as CASSSLSRSEGYTF. J is TRBJ1-2 and V is TRBV28; D gene unclear. The CDR3 extends over 14 amino acids. The V end was cut by 4 bases, the J end by 8 bases, with 17 bases between. Germline V CDR1 and CDR2: MDHEN, SYDVKM.

The genes are TRBV30 and TRBJ1-5, with a weak D call TRBD1 (6 bases). This CDR3 has 13 amino acids. The germline V gene has CDR1 GTSNPN and CDR2 SVGIG (reference sequence). Trimming pared 5 bases from V and 1 base from J, leaving 9 bases between. In DNA form, the CDR3 reads TGTGCCTGGGGTCAGGGGAGCAATCAGCCCCAGCATTTT. Translated: CAWGQGSNQPQHF.

The chain recombines TRBV2 with TRBJ2-1; perhaps TRBD2 as D (5 bases). CDR1 and CDR2 (germline): SNHLY, FYNNEI. The CDR3 contains 13 residues. V gave up 4 bases and J gave up 6 bases, with 10 bases separating them. CDR3 residues: CASSVHEGNEQFF. CDR3 nucleotide sequence: TGTGCCAGCAGTGTCCATGAGGGCAATGAGCAGTTCTTC. The variable domain in full, completed from reference TRBV2 and TRBJ2-1, reads EPEVTQTPSHQVTQMGQEVILRCVPISNHLYFYWYRQILGQKVEFLVSFYNNEISEKSEIFDDQFSVERPDGSNFTLKIRSTKLEDSAMYFCASSVHEGNEQFFGPGTRLTVL.

The rearrangement links TRBV11-3 to TRBJ2-2, with D uncertain. The CDR3 runs 13 residues. CDR1 SGHNT and CDR2 YENEEA come from the germline V gene. V gave up 8 bases and J gave up 5 bases, with 12 bases separating them. CDR3 bases: TGTGCCAGCGGCCTCGACTCTACCGGGGAGCTGTTTTTT. This gives the protein CASGLDSTGELFF.

The gene calls are TRBV7-8 and TRBJ1-5, with D unclear. This CDR3 region has 12 residues. The germline gives CDR1 SGHVS, CDR2 FQNEAQ. V lost 8 bases and J 4 bases, leaving 9 bases between the germline ends. CDR3 loop: CASRRENQPQHF. The CDR3 DNA reads TGTGCCAGCCGAAGAGAGAATCAGCCCCAGCATTTT.

The genes are TRBV30 and TRBJ1-2; 9 bases are a match to TRBD1. The germline V gene encodes CDR1 GTSNPN and CDR2 SVGIG (reference sequence). V lost 2 bases and J lost 4; bases outside the gene matches: 5. This CDR3 region has 14 residues. CDR3 sequence reads: CAWSPPGQGYGYTF. CDR3 coding DNA: TGTGCCTGGAGTCCTCCGGGACAGGGCTATGGCTACACCTTC.

The V call is TRBV6-6, the J call TRBJ1-6, with a tentative D call TRBD1 (6 bases). Germline loops: CDR1 MNHNY, CDR2 SVGAGI (reference sequence). Trimming removed 6 bases from V and 7 bases from J, with 10 bases in between. The CDR3 contains 13 residues. The CDR3 here is CASRGRGNSPLHF. The CDR3 coding sequence is TGTGCCAGCAGGGGCAGGGGAAATTCACCCCTCCACTTT.

This sequence joins TRBV2 and TRBJ1-1, with 10 bases aligning to TRBD1. The CDR3 is 15 residues long. The V gene end was trimmed by 6 bases and the J gene end by 0 bases; junction bases not matched to a gene: 4. In germline, CDR1 is SNHLY, CDR2 FYNNEI. This chain's CDR3 is CASSGGQGLNTEAFF. The CDR3 DNA follows: TGTGCCAGCAGCGGGGGACAGGGGCTGAACACTGAAGCTTTCTTT. The entire variable domain, with the rest obtained from reference TRBV2 and TRBJ1-1, is as follows: EPEVTQTPSHQVTQMGQEVILRCVPISNHLYFYWYRQILGQKVEFLVSFYNNEISEKSEIFDDQFSVERPDGSNFTLKIRSTKLEDSAMYFCASSGGQGLNTEAFFGQGTRLTVV.

The chain couples TRBV6-5 to TRBJ1-5; TRBD1 matches 7 bases. Unmatched junction bases numbered 11, after V lost 7 bases and J lost 5 bases. The CDR3 spans 15 residues. CDR1 is MNHEY, CDR2 SVGAGI, per germline. The CDR3 DNA reads TGTGCCAGCACCCTAGACAGGGCGTTATATCAGCCCCAGCATTTT. This encodes CASTLDRALYQPQHF.

The V and J genes are TRBV30 and TRBJ1-1, with D uncertain. The CDR3 extends over 13 amino acids. Germline assignment: CDR1 GTSNPN and CDR2 SVGIG (reference sequence). Trimming took 0 bases from V and 1 from J, leaving 6 bases between them. The CDR3 region has the DNA TGTGCCTGGAGTGTACAGCAGAACACTGAAGCTTTCTTT. This sequence encodes CAWSVQQNTEAFF.